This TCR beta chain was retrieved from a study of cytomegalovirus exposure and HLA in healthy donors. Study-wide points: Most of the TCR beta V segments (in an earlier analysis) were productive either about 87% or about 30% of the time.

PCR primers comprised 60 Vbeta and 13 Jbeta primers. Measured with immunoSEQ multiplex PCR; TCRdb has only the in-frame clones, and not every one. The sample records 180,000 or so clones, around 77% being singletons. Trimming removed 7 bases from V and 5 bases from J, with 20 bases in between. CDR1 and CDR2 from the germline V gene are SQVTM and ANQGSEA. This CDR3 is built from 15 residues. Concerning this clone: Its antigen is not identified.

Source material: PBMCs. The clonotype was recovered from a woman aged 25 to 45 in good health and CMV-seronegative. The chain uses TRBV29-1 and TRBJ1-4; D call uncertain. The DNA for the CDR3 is TGCAGCGGTGCGATTACCGGGGTCGGAAATGAAAAACTGTTTTTT. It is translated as CSGAITGVGNEKLFF. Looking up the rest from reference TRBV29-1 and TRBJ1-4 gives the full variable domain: SAVISQKPSRDICQRGTSLTIQCQVDSQVTMMFWYRQQPGQSLTLIATANQGSEATYESGFVIDKFPISRPNLTFSTLTVSNMSPEDSSIYLCSGAITGVGNEKLFFGSGTQLSVL.